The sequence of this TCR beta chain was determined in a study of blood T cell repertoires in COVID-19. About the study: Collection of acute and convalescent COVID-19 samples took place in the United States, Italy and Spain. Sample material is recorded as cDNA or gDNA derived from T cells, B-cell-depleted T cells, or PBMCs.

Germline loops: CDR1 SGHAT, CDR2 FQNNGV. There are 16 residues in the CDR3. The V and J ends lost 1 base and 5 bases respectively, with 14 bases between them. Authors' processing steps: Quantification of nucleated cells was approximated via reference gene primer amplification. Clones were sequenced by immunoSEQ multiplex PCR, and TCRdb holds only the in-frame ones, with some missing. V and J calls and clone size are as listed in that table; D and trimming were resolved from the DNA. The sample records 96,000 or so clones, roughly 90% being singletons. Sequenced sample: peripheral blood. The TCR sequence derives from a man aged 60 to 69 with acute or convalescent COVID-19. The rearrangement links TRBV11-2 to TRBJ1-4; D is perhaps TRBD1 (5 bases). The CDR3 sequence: CASSLGARDWNEKLFF. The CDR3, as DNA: TGTGCCAGCAGCTTAGGGGCCCGGGACTGGAATGAAAAACTGTTTTTT.